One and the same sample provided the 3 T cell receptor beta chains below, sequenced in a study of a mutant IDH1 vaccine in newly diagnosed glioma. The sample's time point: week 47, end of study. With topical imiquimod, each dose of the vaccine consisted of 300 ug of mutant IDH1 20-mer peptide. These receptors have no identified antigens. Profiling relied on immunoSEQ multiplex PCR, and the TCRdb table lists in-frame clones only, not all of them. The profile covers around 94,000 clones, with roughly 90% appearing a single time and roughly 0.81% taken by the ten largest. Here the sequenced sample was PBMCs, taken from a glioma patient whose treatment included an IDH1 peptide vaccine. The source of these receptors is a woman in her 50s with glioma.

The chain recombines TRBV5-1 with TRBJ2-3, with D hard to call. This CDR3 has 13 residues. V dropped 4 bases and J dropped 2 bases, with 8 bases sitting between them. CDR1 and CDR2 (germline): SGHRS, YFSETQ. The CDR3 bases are TGCGCCAGCAGCCGCCCCCCCACAGATACGCAGTATTTT. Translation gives CASSRPPTDTQYF.

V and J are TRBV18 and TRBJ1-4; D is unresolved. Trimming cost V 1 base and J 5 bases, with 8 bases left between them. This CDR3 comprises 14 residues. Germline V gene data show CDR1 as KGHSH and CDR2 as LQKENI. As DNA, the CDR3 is TGTGCCAGCTCACCACAGCCACTCAATGAAAAACTGTTTTTT. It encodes CASSPQPLNEKLFF.

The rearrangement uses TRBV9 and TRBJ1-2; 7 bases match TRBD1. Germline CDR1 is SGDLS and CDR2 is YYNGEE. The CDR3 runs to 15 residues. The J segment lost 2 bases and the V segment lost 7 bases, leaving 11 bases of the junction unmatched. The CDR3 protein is CASLYRGVGNYGYTF. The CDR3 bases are TGTGCCAGCCTGTACAGGGGCGTAGGAAACTATGGCTACACCTTC.